The T cell receptor (beta chain) under discussion was sequenced for a study of CD8 T cells in Susac syndrome. Reverse transcription of roughly 0.5 to 1 ug RNA was performed with random hexamers. Using its own MiXCR run on the immunoSEQ multiplex PCR reads, TCRdb lists one record per CDR3 protein. The sample gives 160,000 or so distinct CDR3 sequences, just over 90% of which show up once; around 0.13% is in the top ten. The study sequenced TCR beta in blood CD8+ and CD4+ T cells. The sequencing sample was made of CD4+ T cells from PBMCs. This TCR derives from a human donor in good health.

CDR3 protein: CASSPSSGGADNEQFF. The CDR3 DNA reads TGCGCCAGCAGCCCAAGTAGCGGGGGGGCTGACAATGAGCAGTTCTTC. The gene calls are TRBV5-1 and TRBJ2-1; 11 nucleotides agree with TRBD2. V lost 4 bases to trimming and J lost 5 bases; unmatched junction nucleotides: 8. The CDR3 is 16 residues long. Germline V gene data show CDR1 as SGHRS and CDR2 as YFSETQ.